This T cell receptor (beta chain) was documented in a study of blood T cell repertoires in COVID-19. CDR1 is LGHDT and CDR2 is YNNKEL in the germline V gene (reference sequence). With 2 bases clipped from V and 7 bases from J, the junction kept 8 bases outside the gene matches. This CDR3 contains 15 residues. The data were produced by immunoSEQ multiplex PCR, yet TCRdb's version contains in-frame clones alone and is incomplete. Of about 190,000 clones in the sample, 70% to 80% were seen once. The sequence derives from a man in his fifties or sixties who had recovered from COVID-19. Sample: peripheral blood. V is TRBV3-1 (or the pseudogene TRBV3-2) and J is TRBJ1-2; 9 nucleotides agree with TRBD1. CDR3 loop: CASSQTGGGMFGYTF. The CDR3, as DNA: TGTGCCAGCAGCCAAACAGGGGGCGGGATGTTTGGCTACACCTTC.